Detailed here is one TCR beta chain. This specimen belongs to a study of blood T cell repertoires in COVID-19. CDR1 MNHNS and CDR2 SASEGT come from the germline V gene. The V and J ends lost 4 bases and 2 bases respectively, with 9 bases between them. The CDR3 runs to 14 residues. Methods used by the authors: By means of reference gene primer amplification, nucleated cell counts were estimated. Clones were read by immunoSEQ multiplex PCR, and TCRdb kept only the in-frame ones, dropping some. V and J calls plus clone size are reproduced from that table; the DNA served to infer D and trimming. Of 400,000 to 450,000 clones in the sample, about 87% are singletons; the top ten hold around 0.92%.

This rearrangement joins TRBV6-1 to TRBJ1-3, with no clear D. This receptor was obtained from a man aged 18 to 30 with COVID-19, enrolled during active disease. Sequencing was performed on peripheral blood. CDR3 nucleotides: TGTGCCAGCAGTGTCCAGAGGCCTGGAAACACCATATATTTT. As protein: CASSVQRPGNTIYF.